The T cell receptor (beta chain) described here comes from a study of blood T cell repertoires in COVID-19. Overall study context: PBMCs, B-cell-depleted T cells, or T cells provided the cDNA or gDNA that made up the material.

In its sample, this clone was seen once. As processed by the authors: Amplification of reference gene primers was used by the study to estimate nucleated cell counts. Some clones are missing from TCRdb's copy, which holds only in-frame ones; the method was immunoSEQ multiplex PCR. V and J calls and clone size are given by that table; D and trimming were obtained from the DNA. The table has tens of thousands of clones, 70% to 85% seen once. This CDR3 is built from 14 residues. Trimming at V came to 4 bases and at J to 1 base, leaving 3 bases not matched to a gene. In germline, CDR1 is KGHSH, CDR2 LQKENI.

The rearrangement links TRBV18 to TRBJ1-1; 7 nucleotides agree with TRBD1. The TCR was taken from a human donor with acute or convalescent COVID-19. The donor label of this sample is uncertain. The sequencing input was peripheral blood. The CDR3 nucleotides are TGTGCCAGCTCACAACAGGGGTCGAACACTGAAGCTTTCTTT. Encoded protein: CASSQQGSNTEAFF.